A single sample is the source of the 31 T cell receptor beta chains below, sequenced in a study of T cells and Merkel cell carcinoma outcomes. Data came from immunoSEQ multiplex PCR; TCRdb stores just in-frame clones and leaves some out. The sample has fewer than 20,000 clones, approximately 87% seen once. The sequenced material came from tumor tissue from Merkel cell carcinoma. The receptors shown here come from a human donor with Merkel cell carcinoma.

The J gene is TRBJ2-7, the V gene TRBV23-1; D may be TRBD1 or TRBD2 (6 bases each). TRBV23-1 is noted as an ORF with a role that remains uncertain. Trimming removed 3 bases from V and 5 bases from J, with 17 bases in between. The CDR3 totals 15 residues. The CDR3, as DNA: TGCGCCAGCAGTCACCCGTGGCCGGGGGCCCACGAGCAGTACTTC. This translates into CASSHPWPGAHEQYF.

This chain connects TRBV4-2 to TRBJ1-1; perhaps TRBD1 as D (5 bases). This CDR3 is 15 amino acids long. V was trimmed by 0 bases and J by 1 base, leaving 9 bases between them. CDR1 is LGHNA and CDR2 is YNFKEQ in the germline V gene. Here the CDR3 reads CASSQDSGGNTEAFF. CDR3 sequence (DNA): TGTGCCAGCAGCCAAGATTCTGGGGGGAACACTGAAGCTTTCTTT.

On this clone: The identical CDR3 is also encoded by other nucleotide sequences in the sample. The chain has TRBV18 and TRBJ1-1; unclear D gene. The CDR3 consists of 13 residues. The ends were cut back, 2 bases at V and 3 bases at J, with 7 bases in the middle. The germline V gene encodes CDR1 KGHSH and CDR2 LQKENI. The CDR3, as DNA: TGTGCCAGCTCACCAAACCGCGACACTGAAGCTTTCTTT. Protein sequence: CASSPNRDTEAFF.

The chain combines TRBV4-1 with TRBJ2-2; D unclear. CDR3 length: 16 residues. The ends were cut back, 0 bases at V and 8 bases at J, with 16 bases in the middle. Germline V gene data show CDR1 as MGHRA and CDR2 as YSYEKL. CDR3 in amino acids: CASSQDPVTGGGELFF. DNA for the CDR3: TGCGCCAGCAGCCAAGATCCCGTGACCGGTGGTGGGGAGCTGTTTTTT.

V is TRBV9 and J is TRBJ1-4, with 8 bases lining up with TRBD1. Germline V gives CDR1 SGDLS, CDR2 YYNGEE. CDR3 length: 15 amino acids. After removal of 1 base from V and 4 bases from J, the junction contained 3 bases not matched to a gene. The CDR3 region is CASSVQGALNEKLFF. In DNA form, the CDR3 reads TGTGCCAGCAGCGTACAGGGGGCGCTTAATGAAAAACTGTTTTTT. Complete variable domain (other parts from reference TRBV9 and TRBJ1-4): DSGVTQTPKHLITATGQRVTLRCSPRSGDLSVYWYQQSLDQGLQFLIQYYNGEERAKGNILERFSAQQFPDLHSELNLSSLELGDSALYFCASSVQGALNEKLFFGSGTQLSVL.

A remark on this clone: This CDR3 is also generated by other DNA sequences in the sample. V gene TRBV20-1 combines with J gene TRBJ2-3; unclear D gene. Trimming pared 3 bases from V and 6 bases from J, leaving 7 bases between. Germline values: CDR1 DFQATT, CDR2 SNEGSKA (reference sequence). The CDR3 is made up of 11 amino acids. The CDR3 bases are TGCAGTGCTAGCGTGGGGGATACGCAGTATTTT. This translates into CSASVGDTQYF.

The J gene is TRBJ2-2, the V gene TRBV5-1; maybe TRBD2 (6 bases). Germline V CDR1 and CDR2: SGHRS, YFSETQ. This CDR3 is 15 amino acids long. Trimming removed 6 bases from V and 2 bases from J, with 14 bases in between. The CDR3 protein is CASMRMGGNTGELFF. CDR3 nucleotides: TGCGCCAGCATGCGGATGGGGGGTAACACCGGGGAGCTGTTTTTT.

The genes are TRBV20-1 and TRBJ1-2, with TRBD1 matching over 10 bases. CDR1 is DFQATT, CDR2 SNEGSKA, per germline (reference sequence). V shed 6 bases, J shed 5 bases, and the junction held 0 bases outside the gene matches. The CDR3 has 11 amino acids. CDR3 bases: TGCAGTGCGGGACAGGGGTATGGCTACACCTTC. It codes for CSAGQGYGYTF.

The chain links TRBV6-5 to TRBJ2-2; 10 nucleotides align to TRBD1. The ends lost 0 bases at V and 7 bases at J; junction bases unmatched: 5. The length of the CDR3 is 16 residues. Per the germline V gene, CDR1 is MNHEY and CDR2 is SVGAGI. CDR3 protein: CASSYSGTGVVGELFF. In DNA form, the CDR3 reads TGTGCCAGCAGTTACTCCGGGACAGGGGTGGTCGGGGAGCTGTTTTTT.

This clone was recorded once. The chain employs TRBV7-2 and TRBJ2-5, with D possibly being TRBD2 (6 bases). The CDR3 extends over 16 amino acids. Trimming removed 5 bases from V and 3 bases from J, with 19 bases in between. Germline V gene lookup returns CDR1 SGHTA and CDR2 FQGNSA. This chain's CDR3 is CASSRSLAGIKETQYF. In DNA form, the CDR3 reads TGTGCCAGCAGCCGTTCATTGGCGGGGATCAAAGAGACCCAGTACTTC.

The chain employs TRBV4-2 and TRBJ2-1; the match to TRBD2 covers 10 bases. Trimming took 1 base from V and 2 from J; bases not matched to a gene: 2. The CDR3 has 16 residues. CDR1 and CDR2 from the germline V gene are LGHNA and YNFKEQ. The CDR3 region is CASSQGGTSAYNEQFF. Here the CDR3 DNA reads TGTGCCAGCAGCCAAGGAGGGACTAGCGCCTACAATGAGCAGTTCTTC.

There are a few counts of this clone. The chain joins TRBV7-9 to TRBJ1-1; 9 bases line up with TRBD1. The J segment lost 1 base and the V segment lost 6 bases, leaving 3 bases of the junction unmatched. CDR1 is SEHNR and CDR2 is FQNEAQ in the germline V gene (reference sequence). The CDR3 extends over 14 amino acids. The CDR3 nucleotides read TGTGCCAGCAGAGAGGGACAGGGGAACACTGAAGCTTTCTTT. Protein product: CASREGQGNTEAFF.

The chain joins TRBV19 to TRBJ2-7, with TRBD1 identical over 8 bases. J gave up 6 bases and V 5 bases, and 12 bases lay outside the gene matches. The germline V gene has CDR1 LNHDA and CDR2 SQIVND (reference sequence). The CDR3 loop spans 15 amino acids. The CDR3 DNA sequence: TGTGCCAGTAGTGCCCACAGGGGGAGTGGATTCGAGCAGTACTTC. It codes for CASSAHRGSGFEQYF.

A word on this clone: At one end, the junction sequence differs from germline, possibly due to a read error. The sample has other DNA sequences that encode this CDR3 too. The chain uses TRBV29-1 and TRBJ1-2; D is undetermined. Germline V gives CDR1 SQVTM, CDR2 ANQGSEA. The length of the CDR3 is 12 residues. The CDR3 spells CSVEAGPYGYTF. Here the CDR3 DNA reads TGCAGCGTTGAGGCAGGCCCCTATGGCTACACTTTC.

This rearrangement joins TRBV2 to TRBJ2-1; 12 nucleotides match TRBD1. The trim removed 6 bases at V and 5 bases at J, leaving 8 bases unmatched. This CDR3 comprises 16 residues. The germline V gene encodes CDR1 SNHLY and CDR2 FYNNEI. This chain's CDR3 is CASSDPGQGANNEQFF. The CDR3 nucleotides are TGTGCCAGCAGCGACCCGGGACAGGGGGCGAACAATGAGCAGTTCTTC.

The rearrangement joins TRBV18 to TRBJ1-1; the match to TRBD1 covers 9 bases. The CDR3 loop spans 13 amino acids. Looked up from germline, CDR1 is KGHSH and CDR2 is LQKENI. J gave up 6 bases and V 6 bases, and 5 bases lay outside the gene matches. The CDR3 protein is CASSRDRVAEAFF. The CDR3 bases are TGTGCCAGCTCCCGGGACAGGGTGGCTGAAGCTTTCTTT.

V gene TRBV6-4 combines with J gene TRBJ1-6; D gene unclear. Germline-derived CDR1 and CDR2 are MRHNA and SNTAGT. The length of the CDR3 is 10 residues. V was cut by 11 bases and J by 8 bases, with 7 bases left in between. CDR3 nucleotides: TGTGCCCGTAGGGATTCACCCCTCCACTTT. Protein product: CARRDSPLHF.

The V gene is TRBV2, the J gene TRBJ2-3, with a weak D call TRBD2 (5 bases). Trimming pared 4 bases from V and 0 bases from J, leaving 11 bases between. CDR1 is SNHLY and CDR2 is FYNNEI in the germline V gene. CDR3 size: 15 residues. CDR3 nucleotides: TGTGCCAGCAGTGTCGGACTTATTAGCACAGATACGCAGTATTTT. It translates to CASSVGLISTDTQYF.

This clone was seen just once. The rearrangement joins TRBV18 to TRBJ1-1; D unresolved. V was shortened by 6 bases and J by 1 base, with 9 bases between the two germline ends. CDR3 length equals 13 residues. From germline, CDR1 is KGHSH and CDR2 LQKENI. The CDR3 is CASSSTQNTEAFF. DNA of the CDR3: TGTGCCAGCTCGTCGACACAGAACACTGAAGCTTTCTTT. Combining the CDR3 with reference TRBV18 and TRBJ1-1 gives the whole variable domain NAGVMQNPRHLVRRRGQEARLRCSPMKGHSHVYWYRQLPEEGLKFMVYLQKENIIDESGMPKERFSAEFPKEGPSILRIQQVVRGDSAAYFCASSSTQNTEAFFGQGTRLTVV.

This chain uses TRBV5-6 with TRBJ1-1; 9 bases align to TRBD1. The J segment lost 10 bases and the V segment lost 3 bases, leaving 4 bases of the junction unmatched. This CDR3 spans 12 amino acids. CDR1 and CDR2 (germline): SGHDT, YYEEEE. The CDR3 sequence: CASSWDRDGAFF. As DNA, the CDR3 is TGTGCCAGCAGCTGGGACAGGGACGGAGCTTTCTTT.

Here the CDR3 reads CASSRGQGTYEQYF. The CDR3 bases are TGTGCCAGCTCACGTGGACAGGGCACTTACGAGCAGTACTTC. This rearrangement joins TRBV18 to TRBJ2-5; 8 bases agree with TRBD1. The DNA matches TRBJ2-7 better at its end, which makes the J call doubtful. The CDR3 spans 14 residues. The V gene's germline CDR1 is KGHSH and CDR2 LQKENI.

In DNA, the CDR3 is TGTGCCAGCAGTCTCAATAGCGGGGGGGCGGATACGCAGTATTTT. This encodes CASSLNSGGADTQYF. V gene TRBV9 combines with J gene TRBJ2-3, with TRBD2 matching over 11 bases. The germline V gene has CDR1 SGDLS and CDR2 YYNGEE. Trimming cost V 5 bases and J 6 bases; bases outside gene matches: 8. The CDR3 extends over 15 amino acids.

A note on this clone: One end of the junction varies from germline; a read error may be responsible. This chain joins TRBV11-3 and TRBJ2-2; TRBD1 agrees at 8 bases. CDR1 is SGHNT and CDR2 is YENEEA in the germline V gene. This CDR3 has 16 residues. This CDR3 is CANSPFLTGDTGELFF. The CDR3 DNA reads as TGTGCCAACAGCCCTTTCCTGACAGGGGACACCGGGGAGCTGTTTTTT.

V gene TRBV9 combines with J gene TRBJ2-5; maybe TRBD2 (5 bases). Between the trimmed V and J ends, which lost 2 bases and 4 bases, there was a span of 15 bases. Germline assignment: CDR1 SGDLS and CDR2 YYNGEE. CDR3 size: 15 residues. The CDR3 nucleotides are TGTGCCAGCAGCGTCCGTGGGGTGGCGGGAGAGACCCAGTACTTC. Its translation is CASSVRGVAGETQYF.

This clone appeared once. This chain joins TRBV4-1 and TRBJ1-4; the match to TRBD1 covers 9 bases. V gave up 3 bases and J gave up 6 bases; unmatched junction bases: 8. Germline CDR1 and CDR2: MGHRA and YSYEKL. The CDR3 has 16 amino acids. This CDR3 reads CASSHVPGQGDEKLFF. CDR3 nucleotide sequence: TGCGCCAGCAGCCACGTCCCGGGACAGGGCGATGAAAAACTGTTTTTT.

The J gene is TRBJ1-1, the V gene TRBV7-9, with D hard to call. CDR1 and CDR2 (germline): SEHNR, FQNEAQ (reference sequence). The CDR3 totals 13 residues. The germline V and J ends were trimmed by 1 base and 11 bases, with 14 bases remaining between them. CDR3 bases: TGTGCCAGCAGCTTAGAGGGAGGAGTGGTCGCTTTCTTT. Translated: CASSLEGGVVAFF.

This rearrangement joins TRBV7-6 to TRBJ2-7, with 7 bases identical to TRBD1. The CDR3 has 13 amino acids. Germline assignment: CDR1 SGHVS and CDR2 FNYEAQ. J gave up 8 bases and V 5 bases, and 9 bases lay outside the gene matches. CDR3 in amino acids: CASSQGTEGKQYF. The CDR3 bases are TGTGCCAGCAGCCAAGGGACAGAGGGTAAGCAGTACTTC.

V usage is TRBV9 and J usage is TRBJ2-3; 7 nucleotides align to TRBD1. CDR3 size: 14 residues. J was trimmed by 4 bases and V by 1 base; bases with no gene match: 3. CDR1 and CDR2 (germline): SGDLS, YYNGEE. CDR3 in amino acids: CASSVLTGADTQYF. DNA of the CDR3: TGTGCCAGCAGCGTACTCACAGGGGCAGATACGCAGTATTTT.

The CDR3 loop reads CASRFRVDSNQPQHF. In DNA form, the CDR3 reads TGTGCCAGCAGATTCAGGGTTGATAGCAATCAGCCCCAGCATTTT. The chain carries TRBV6-5 and TRBJ1-5, with TRBD1 as a possible D gene (5 bases). Germline V gene data show CDR1 as MNHEY and CDR2 as SVGAGI. The CDR3 length is 15 residues. Between the trimmed V and J ends, which lost 6 bases and 0 bases, there was a span of 12 bases.

The V and J genes are TRBV9 and TRBJ2-3, with D perhaps being TRBD1 or TRBD2 (5 bases each). CDR3 size: 15 residues. Germline loops: CDR1 SGDLS, CDR2 YYNGEE. V lost 3 bases and J 5 bases, leaving 16 bases between the germline ends. The CDR3 reads CASSAGAVVVDTQYF. CDR3 in DNA: TGTGCCAGCAGCGCCGGGGCAGTAGTAGTAGATACGCAGTATTTT. Full variable domain (outside the CDR3, taken from reference TRBV9 and TRBJ2-3): DSGVTQTPKHLITATGQRVTLRCSPRSGDLSVYWYQQSLDQGLQFLIQYYNGEERAKGNILERFSAQQFPDLHSELNLSSLELGDSALYFCASSAGAVVVDTQYFGPGTRLTVL.

The chain links TRBV7-3 to TRBJ2-2; either TRBD1 or TRBD2 may fit D (5 bases each). V lost 2 bases and J 3 bases, leaving 7 bases between the germline ends. The CDR3 has 14 amino acids. Germline V CDR1 and CDR2: SGHTA, FQGTGA. This CDR3 is CASSLWGYTGELFF. Written as DNA, the CDR3 is TGTGCCAGCAGCTTATGGGGGTACACCGGGGAGCTGTTTTTT.